This T cell receptor (beta chain) came from a study of blood T cells in healthy people across ages. This clonotype came up a few times. The CDR3 contains 12 residues. The germline V and J ends were trimmed by 6 bases and 7 bases, with 12 bases remaining between them. Primers used in a second PCR of about 6 to 11 cycles were a sample-barcoded 5' primer and a J-beta primer mix. TCRdb analysed the 5' RACE reads with MiXCR anew, one entry per CDR3 protein. Here the sample spans around 800,000 distinct CDR3 sequences, around a quarter being singletons. These data were also filed under a second study, of T cells of mothers and their children.

Sequencing used blood. The TCR originated in a boy younger than 18 in good health. V and J are TRBV12-3 or TRBV12-4 and TRBJ1-2; D remains unclear. CDR3 sequence (DNA): TGTGCCAGCAGACAGCTGGGCGGTGGCTACACCTTC. Translated: CASRQLGGGYTF.